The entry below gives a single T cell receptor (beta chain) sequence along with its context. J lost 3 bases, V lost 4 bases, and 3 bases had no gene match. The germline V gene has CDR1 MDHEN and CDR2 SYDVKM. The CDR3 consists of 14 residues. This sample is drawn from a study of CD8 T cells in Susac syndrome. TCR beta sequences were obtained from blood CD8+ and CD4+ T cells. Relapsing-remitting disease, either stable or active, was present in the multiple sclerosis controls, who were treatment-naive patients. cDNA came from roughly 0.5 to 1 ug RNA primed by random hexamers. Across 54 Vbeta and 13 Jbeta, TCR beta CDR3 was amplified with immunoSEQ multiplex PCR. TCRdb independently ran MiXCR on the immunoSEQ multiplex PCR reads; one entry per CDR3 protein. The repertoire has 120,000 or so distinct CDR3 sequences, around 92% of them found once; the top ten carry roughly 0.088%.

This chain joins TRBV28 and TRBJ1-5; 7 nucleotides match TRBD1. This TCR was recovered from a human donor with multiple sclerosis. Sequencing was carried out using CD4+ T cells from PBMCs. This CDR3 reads CASSSGTVNQPQHF. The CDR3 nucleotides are TGTGCCAGCAGTTCCGGGACAGTCAATCAGCCCCAGCATTTT.